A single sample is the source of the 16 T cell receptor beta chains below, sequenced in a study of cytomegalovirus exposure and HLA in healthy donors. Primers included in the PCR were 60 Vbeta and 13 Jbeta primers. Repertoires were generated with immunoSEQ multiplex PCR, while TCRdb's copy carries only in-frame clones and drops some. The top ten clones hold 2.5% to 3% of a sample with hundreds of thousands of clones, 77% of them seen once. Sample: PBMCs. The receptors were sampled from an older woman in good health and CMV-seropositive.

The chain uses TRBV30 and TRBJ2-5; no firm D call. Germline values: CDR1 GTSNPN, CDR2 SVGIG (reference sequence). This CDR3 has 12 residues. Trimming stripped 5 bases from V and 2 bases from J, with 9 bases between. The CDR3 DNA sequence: TGTGCCTGGGGTTACACGCAAGAGACCCAGTACTTC. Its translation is CAWGYTQETQYF.

The CDR3 DNA follows: TGCGCCAGCAGCCCACAATGGCAGTTCGTAGAAAAACTGTTTTTT. This sequence encodes CASSPQWQFVEKLFF. J is TRBJ1-4 and V is TRBV4-3; the D is unclear. CDR1 is LGHNA and CDR2 is YSLEER in the germline V gene. The CDR3 extends over 15 amino acids. V dropped 4 bases and J dropped 8 bases, with 17 bases sitting between them.

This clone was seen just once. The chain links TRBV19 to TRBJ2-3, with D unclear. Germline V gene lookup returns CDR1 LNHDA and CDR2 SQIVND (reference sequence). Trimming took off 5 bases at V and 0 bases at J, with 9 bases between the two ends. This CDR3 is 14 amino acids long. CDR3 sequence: CASSYLLSTDTQYF. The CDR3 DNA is TGTGCCAGTAGTTATCTCCTTAGCACAGATACGCAGTATTTT.

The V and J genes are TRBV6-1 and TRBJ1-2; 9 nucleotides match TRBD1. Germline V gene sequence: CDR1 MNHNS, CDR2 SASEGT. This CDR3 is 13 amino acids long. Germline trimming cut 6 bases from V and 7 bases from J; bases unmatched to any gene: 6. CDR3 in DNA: TGTGCCAGCAGGCGACAGGGGGACGCTGGCTACACCTTC. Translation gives CASRRQGDAGYTF.

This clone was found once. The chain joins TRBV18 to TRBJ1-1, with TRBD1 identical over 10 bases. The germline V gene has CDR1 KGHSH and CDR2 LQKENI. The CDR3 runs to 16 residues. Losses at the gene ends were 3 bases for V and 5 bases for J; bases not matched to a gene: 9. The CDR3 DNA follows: TGTGCCAGCTCACCTGGCCCACCGGGACAGGGGACTGAAGCTTTCTTT. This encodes CASSPGPPGQGTEAFF.

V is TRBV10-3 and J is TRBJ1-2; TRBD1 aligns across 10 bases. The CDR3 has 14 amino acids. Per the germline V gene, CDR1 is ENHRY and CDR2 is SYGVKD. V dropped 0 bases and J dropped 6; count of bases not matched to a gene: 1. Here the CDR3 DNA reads TGTGCCATCAGTGAGTCCGGACAGGGGGATGGCTACACCTTC. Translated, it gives CAISESGQGDGYTF.

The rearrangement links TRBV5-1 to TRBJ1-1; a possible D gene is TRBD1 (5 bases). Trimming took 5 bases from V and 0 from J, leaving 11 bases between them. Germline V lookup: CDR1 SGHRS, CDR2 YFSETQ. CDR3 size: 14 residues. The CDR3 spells CASRPDSLNTEAFF. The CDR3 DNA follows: TGCGCCAGCAGACCCGACAGTTTGAACACTGAAGCTTTCTTT.

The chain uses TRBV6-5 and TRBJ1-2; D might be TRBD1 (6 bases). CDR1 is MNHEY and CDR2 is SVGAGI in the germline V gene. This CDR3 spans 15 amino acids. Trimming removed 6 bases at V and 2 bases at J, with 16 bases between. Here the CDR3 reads CASSPPGRGNYGYTF. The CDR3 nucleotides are TGTGCCAGCAGCCCCCCGGGAAGGGGGAACTATGGCTACACCTTC.

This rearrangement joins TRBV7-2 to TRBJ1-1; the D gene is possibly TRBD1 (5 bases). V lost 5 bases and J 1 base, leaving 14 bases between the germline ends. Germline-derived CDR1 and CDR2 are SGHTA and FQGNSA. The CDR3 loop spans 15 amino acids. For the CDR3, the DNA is TGTGCCAGCAGCCTGAGGTGGACACCGAACACTGAAGCTTTCTTT. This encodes CASSLRWTPNTEAFF.

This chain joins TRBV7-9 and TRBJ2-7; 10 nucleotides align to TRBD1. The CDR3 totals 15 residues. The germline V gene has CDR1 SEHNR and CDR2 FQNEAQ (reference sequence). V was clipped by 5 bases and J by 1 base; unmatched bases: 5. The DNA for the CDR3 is TGTGCCAGCAGCCCGGACAGGGGGGGTTCCTACGAGCAGTACTTC. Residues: CASSPDRGGSYEQYF.

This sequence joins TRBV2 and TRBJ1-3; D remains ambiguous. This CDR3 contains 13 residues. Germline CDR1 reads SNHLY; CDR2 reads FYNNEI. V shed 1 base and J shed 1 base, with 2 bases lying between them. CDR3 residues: CASSEVSGNTIYF. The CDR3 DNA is TGTGCCAGCAGTGAAGTATCTGGAAACACCATATATTTT.

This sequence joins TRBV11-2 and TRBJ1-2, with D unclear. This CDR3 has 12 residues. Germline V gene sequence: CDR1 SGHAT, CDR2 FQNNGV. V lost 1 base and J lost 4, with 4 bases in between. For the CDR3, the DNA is TGTGCCAGCAGCTTAGGAGTCTATGGCTACACCTTC. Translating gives CASSLGVYGYTF.

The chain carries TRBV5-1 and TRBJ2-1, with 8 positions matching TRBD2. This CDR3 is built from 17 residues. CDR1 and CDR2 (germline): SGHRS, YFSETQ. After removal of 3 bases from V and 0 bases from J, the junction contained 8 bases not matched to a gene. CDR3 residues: CASSYLAGLSSYNEQFF. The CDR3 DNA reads TGCGCCAGCAGCTATTTAGCGGGGCTGAGCTCCTACAATGAGCAGTTCTTC.

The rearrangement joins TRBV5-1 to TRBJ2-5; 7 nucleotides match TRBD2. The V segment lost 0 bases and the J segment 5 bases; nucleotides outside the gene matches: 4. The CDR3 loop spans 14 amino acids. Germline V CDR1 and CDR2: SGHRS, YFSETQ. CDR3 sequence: CASSLALAVETQYF. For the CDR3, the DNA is TGCGCCAGCAGCTTGGCGCTAGCGGTGGAGACCCAGTACTTC.

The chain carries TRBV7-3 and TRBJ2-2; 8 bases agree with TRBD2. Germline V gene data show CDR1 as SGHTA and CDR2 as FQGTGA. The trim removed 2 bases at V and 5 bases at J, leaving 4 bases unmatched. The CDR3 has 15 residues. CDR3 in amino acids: CASSLAGGSTGELFF. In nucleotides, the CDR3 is TGTGCCAGCAGCTTAGCGGGGGGTTCTACCGGGGAGCTGTTTTTT.

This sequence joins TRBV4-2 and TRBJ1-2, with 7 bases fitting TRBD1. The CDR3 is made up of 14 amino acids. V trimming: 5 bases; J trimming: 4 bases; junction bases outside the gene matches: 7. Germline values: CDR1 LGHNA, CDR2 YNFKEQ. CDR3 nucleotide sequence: TGTGCCAGCAGCTATACCCGGGACAGCTATGGCTACACCTTC. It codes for CASSYTRDSYGYTF.